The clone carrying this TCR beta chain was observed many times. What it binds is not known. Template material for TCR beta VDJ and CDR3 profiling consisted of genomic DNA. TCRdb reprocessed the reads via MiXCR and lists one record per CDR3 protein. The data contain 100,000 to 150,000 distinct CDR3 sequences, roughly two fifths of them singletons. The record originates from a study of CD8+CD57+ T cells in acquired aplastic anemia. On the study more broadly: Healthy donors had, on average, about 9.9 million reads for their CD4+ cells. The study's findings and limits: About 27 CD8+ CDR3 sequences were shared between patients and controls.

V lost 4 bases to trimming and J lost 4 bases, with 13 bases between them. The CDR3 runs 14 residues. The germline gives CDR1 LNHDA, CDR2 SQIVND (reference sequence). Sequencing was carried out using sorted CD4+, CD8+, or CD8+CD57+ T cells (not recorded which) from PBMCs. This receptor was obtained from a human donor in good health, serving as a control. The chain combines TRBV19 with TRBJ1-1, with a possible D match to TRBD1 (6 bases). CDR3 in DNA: TGTGCCAGTAGTACCCCAGGGGTAGGCACTGAAGCTTTCTTT. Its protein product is CASSTPGVGTEAFF.